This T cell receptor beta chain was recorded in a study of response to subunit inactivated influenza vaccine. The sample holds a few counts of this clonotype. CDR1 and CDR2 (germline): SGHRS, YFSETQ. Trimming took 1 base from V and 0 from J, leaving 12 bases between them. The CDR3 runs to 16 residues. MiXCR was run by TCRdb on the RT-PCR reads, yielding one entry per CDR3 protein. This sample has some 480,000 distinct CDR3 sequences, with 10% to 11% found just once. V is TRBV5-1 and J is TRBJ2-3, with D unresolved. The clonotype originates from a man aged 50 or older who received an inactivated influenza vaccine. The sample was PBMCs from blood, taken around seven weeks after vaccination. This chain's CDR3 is CASSLMQVGSTDTQYF. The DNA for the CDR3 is TGCGCCAGCAGCTTGATGCAGGTCGGGAGCACAGATACGCAGTATTTT.